This entry is about one T cell receptor (beta chain). This entry comes from a study of T cell changes during pregnancy in multiple sclerosis. Assay: immunoSEQ multiplex PCR; the TCRdb copy retains only in-frame clones and omits some. The repertoire holds tens of thousands of clones, around 88% seen once, with about 0.7% in the top ten. Germline V CDR1 and CDR2: SNHLY, FYNNEI. The CDR3 is 14 residues long. This TCR came from a female donor in good health, enrolled as a control in a pregnancy study. The chain carries TRBV2 and TRBJ2-1; tentatively, D is TRBD2 (6 bases). The specimen was CD4+ T cells from peripheral blood mononuclear cells, collected in the first trimester of pregnancy. The CDR3 sequence is CACSPGRSYNEQFF. CDR3 DNA: TGTGCTTGCAGTCCGGGGAGGTCCTACAATGAGCAGTTCTTC.